This paragraph covers one T cell receptor beta chain sequence. Clones were read by immunoSEQ multiplex PCR, and TCRdb kept only the in-frame ones, dropping some. Of around 72,000 clones in the sample, roughly 91% were seen once. CDR3 length equals 12 residues. Germline V gives CDR1 SEHNR, CDR2 FQNEAQ (reference sequence). Trimming took 11 bases from V and 0 from J, leaving 11 bases between them. These data are taken from a study of technical replicates of blood from a few donors. Material: T cells isolated from PBMCs. The clonotype originates from a human donor in good health. Some clones in this sample may be carry-over from other donors' samples. The chain carries TRBV7-9 and TRBJ2-7; maybe TRBD2 (6 bases). In DNA form, the CDR3 reads TGTGCCTGGGGAGGAACCTCCTACGAGCAGTACTTC. It codes for CAWGGTSYEQYF.